This entry describes one T cell receptor beta chain. Its antigen is not identified. CDR1 and CDR2 (germline): MNHNY, SVGAGI (reference sequence). The CDR3 is 16 amino acids. V lost 6 bases and J lost 1; bases outside the gene matches: 9. Data came from immunoSEQ multiplex PCR; TCRdb stores just in-frame clones and leaves some out. The sample has more than 40,000 clones, 95% seen once. These data originate in a study of T cell clonotyping in hematopoietic cell transplantation. General study results and limits: CD4 and CD8 repertoire contributions could not be separated without sorting.

Sequenced material: peripheral blood mononuclear cells. The rearrangement uses TRBV6-6 and TRBJ1-1; 9 nucleotides align to TRBD1. This TCR came from a young man in good health. Some clones in this sample may be carry-over from other donors' samples. In DNA form, the CDR3 reads TGTGCCAGCAGCACCCGGGGACAGGGAAGGAACACTGAAGCTTTCTTT. As protein: CASSTRGQGRNTEAFF.